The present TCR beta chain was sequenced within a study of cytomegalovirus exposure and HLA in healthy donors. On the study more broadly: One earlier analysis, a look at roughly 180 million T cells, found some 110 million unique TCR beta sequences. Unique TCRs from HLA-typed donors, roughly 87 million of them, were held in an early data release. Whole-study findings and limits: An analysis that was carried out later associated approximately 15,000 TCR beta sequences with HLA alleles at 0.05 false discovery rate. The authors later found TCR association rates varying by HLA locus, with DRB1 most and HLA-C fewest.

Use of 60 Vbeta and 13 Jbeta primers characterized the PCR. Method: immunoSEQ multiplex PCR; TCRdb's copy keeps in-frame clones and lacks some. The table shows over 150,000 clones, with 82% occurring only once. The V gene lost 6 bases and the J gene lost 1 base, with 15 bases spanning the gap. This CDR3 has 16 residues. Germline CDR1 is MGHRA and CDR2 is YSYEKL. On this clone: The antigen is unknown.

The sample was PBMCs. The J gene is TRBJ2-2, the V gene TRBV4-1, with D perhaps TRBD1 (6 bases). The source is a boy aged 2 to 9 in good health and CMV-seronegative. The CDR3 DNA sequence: TGCGCCAGCAGTGACAGGAAACGGCTGAACACCGGGGAGCTGTTTTTT. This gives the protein CASSDRKRLNTGELFF.